This T cell receptor (beta chain) was captured by sequencing in a study of Ad26.COV2.S vaccination and SARS-CoV-2 variants. On the study more broadly: Intramuscular Ad26.COV2.S at 5x10^10 or 1x10^11 viral particles.

Documented treatment: roughly 18 received Ad26.COV2.S at low or high dose, single or two shots; roughly five received placebo; per-sample allocation not given. Sampling happened 63 days after the first vaccine or placebo injection. Data came from immunoSEQ multiplex PCR; TCRdb stores just in-frame clones and leaves some out. The table has about 480,000 clones, 87% seen once. Trimming cost V 4 bases and J 1 base, with 17 bases left between them. Germline V gives CDR1 SGHNT, CDR2 YYREEE (reference sequence). This CDR3 has 16 residues. The clonotype originates from a person aged 18-60 years who received the Ad26.COV2.S COVID-19 vaccine or a placebo. This chain uses TRBV5-4 with TRBJ1-2; a possible D gene is TRBD1 (5 bases). Material: peripheral blood, obtained in a trial of Ad26.COV2.S vaccine versus placebo. DNA of the CDR3: TGTGCCAGCAGCCCTCAGGGTGGGGTTAATAACTATGGCTACACCTTC. This encodes CASSPQGGVNNYGYTF.